The next 9 T cell receptor beta chains were all read from a single sample in a study of long-term antiretroviral therapy in people with HIV. Run at survey level, the immunoSEQ assay was version v3.0. Produced via immunoSEQ multiplex PCR; TCRdb's table is partial and in-frame only. In the table there are almost 25,000 clones, approximately 82% of which are singletons. The specimen was unsorted PBMCs, collected 3 years after starting antiretroviral therapy. These receptors were obtained from a man aged 45-60 years with HIV.

The V and J genes are TRBV2 and TRBJ2-7, with 8 positions matching TRBD2. The CDR3 sequence is 15 residues long. V lost 6 bases to trimming and J lost 5 bases; unmatched junction nucleotides: 12. Looked up from germline, CDR1 is SNHLY and CDR2 is FYNNEI. CDR3 residues: CASSPRGLAAHEQYF. The CDR3 nucleotides read TGTGCCAGCAGCCCCCGAGGACTAGCTGCCCACGAGCAGTACTTC.

In its sample, this clone was seen a few times. This chain connects TRBV6-5 to TRBJ2-7; unclear D gene. From germline, CDR1 is MNHEY and CDR2 SVGAGI. The CDR3 length is 13 residues. The V end lost 0 bases, the J end lost 3 bases, and 6 bases lay between the germline ends. CDR3 nucleotide sequence: TGTGCCAGCAGTTACTCTGGGGTCTACGAGCAGTACTTC. It is translated as CASSYSGVYEQYF.

This rearrangement joins TRBV6-1 to TRBJ1-1; D ambiguous. Germline V gene data show CDR1 as MNHNS and CDR2 as SASEGT. Trimming took 2 bases from V and 7 from J, leaving 5 bases between them. The CDR3 sequence is 11 residues long. DNA of the CDR3: TGTGCCAGCAGTGAATACGTTGAAGCTTTCTTT. As protein: CASSEYVEAFF.

This chain connects TRBV19 to TRBJ2-7, with 12 bases lining up with TRBD1. With 10 bases clipped from V and 0 bases from J, the junction kept 4 bases outside the gene matches. CDR1 is LNHDA, CDR2 SQIVND, per germline (reference sequence). This CDR3 has 14 residues. CDR3 in amino acids: CATGQGASSYEQYF. CDR3 bases: TGTGCCACGGGACAGGGGGCCAGCTCCTACGAGCAGTACTTC.

This chain connects TRBV30 to TRBJ2-5; 10 nucleotides agree with TRBD1. TRBJ2-7 explains the end of the DNA better; the J call may be wrong. CDR1 is GTSNPN, CDR2 SVGIG, per germline (reference sequence). This CDR3 is 15 amino acids long. The DNA for the CDR3 is TGTGCCTGGGCCAGGGGACAGGGGAGCTCCTACGAGCAGTACTTC. It specifies CAWARGQGSSYEQYF.

V usage is TRBV28 and J usage is TRBJ2-7; 7 nucleotides match TRBD1. The length of the CDR3 is 13 residues. Looked up from germline, CDR1 is MDHEN and CDR2 is SYDVKM. Trimming at V came to 8 bases and at J to 0 bases, leaving 4 bases not matched to a gene. Here the CDR3 reads CASQGQISYEQYF. CDR3 sequence (DNA): TGTGCCAGCCAGGGACAGATCTCCTACGAGCAGTACTTC. Using reference TRBV28 and TRBJ2-7 for the parts outside the CDR3, the full variable domain is DVKVTQSSRYLVKRTGEKVFLECVQDMDHENMFWYRQDPGLGLRLIYFSYDVKMKEKGDIPEGYSVSREKKERFSLILESASTNQTSMYLCASQGQISYEQYFGPGTRLTVT.

This clone was observed a few times. The chain links TRBV4-3 to TRBJ1-5; 9 nucleotides agree with TRBD1. This CDR3 is built from 17 residues. The V gene end was trimmed by 0 bases and the J gene end by 5 bases; junction bases not matched to a gene: 8. Germline V gene lookup returns CDR1 LGHNA and CDR2 YSLEER. The CDR3: CASSQDIPGTGYQPQHF. The CDR3, as DNA: TGCGCCAGCAGCCAAGATATCCCCGGGACAGGGTATCAGCCCCAGCATTTT.

The chain has TRBV6-6 and TRBJ2-1; 11 bases match TRBD1. The CDR3 is 15 residues long. Looked up from germline, CDR1 is MNHNY and CDR2 is SVGAGI (reference sequence). V shed 4 bases, J shed 5 bases, and the junction held 4 bases outside the gene matches. The CDR3 protein is CASSSRDRGDNEQFF. The CDR3 region has the DNA TGTGCCAGCAGTTCCCGGGACAGGGGGGACAATGAGCAGTTCTTC.

In this sample, this clone turned up a few times. This sequence joins TRBV15 and TRBJ2-2; D gene unclear. V shed 0 bases and J shed 8 bases, with 10 bases lying between them. The CDR3 consists of 14 residues. Germline CDR1 LNHNV, CDR2 YYDKDF (reference sequence). In DNA, the CDR3 is TGTGCCACCAGCAGAGACGCCTCGCGGGGGGAGCTGTTTTTT. This translates into CATSRDASRGELFF.